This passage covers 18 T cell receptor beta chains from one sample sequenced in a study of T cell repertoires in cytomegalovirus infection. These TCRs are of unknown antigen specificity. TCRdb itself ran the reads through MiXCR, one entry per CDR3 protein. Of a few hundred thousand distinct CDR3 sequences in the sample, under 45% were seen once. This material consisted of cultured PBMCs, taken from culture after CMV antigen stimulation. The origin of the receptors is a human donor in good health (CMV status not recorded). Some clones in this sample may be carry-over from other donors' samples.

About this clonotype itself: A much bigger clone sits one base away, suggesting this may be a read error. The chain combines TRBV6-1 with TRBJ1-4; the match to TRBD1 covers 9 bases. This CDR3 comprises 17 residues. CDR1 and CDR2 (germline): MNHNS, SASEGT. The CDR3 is CAISIRWGQGTNEKLFF. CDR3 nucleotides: TGTGCCATCAGTATCCGCTGGGGACAGGGCACTAATGAAAAACTGTTTTTT.

CDR3 DNA sequence: TGTGCCAGCAGCCCGTTTGGGTTGTACCAAGAGACCCAGTACTTC. Translation gives CASSPFGLYQETQYF. The V and J genes are TRBV12-3 or TRBV12-4 and TRBJ2-5; the D is unclear. V dropped 6 bases and J dropped 0 bases, with 14 bases sitting between them. The CDR3 extends over 15 amino acids.

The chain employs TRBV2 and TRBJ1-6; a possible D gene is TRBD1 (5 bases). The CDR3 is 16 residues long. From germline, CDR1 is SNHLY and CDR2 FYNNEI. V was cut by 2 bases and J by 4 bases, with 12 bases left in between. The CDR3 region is CASSESGQGYNSPLHF. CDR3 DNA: TGTGCCAGCAGTGAATCCGGTCAGGGATATAATTCACCCCTCCACTTT.

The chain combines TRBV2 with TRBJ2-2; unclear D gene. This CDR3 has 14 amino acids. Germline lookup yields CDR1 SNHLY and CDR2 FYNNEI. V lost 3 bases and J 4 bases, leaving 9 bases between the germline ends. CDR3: CASSDSPTTGELFF. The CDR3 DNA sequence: TGTGCCAGCAGTGATAGCCCGACCACCGGGGAGCTGTTTTTT.

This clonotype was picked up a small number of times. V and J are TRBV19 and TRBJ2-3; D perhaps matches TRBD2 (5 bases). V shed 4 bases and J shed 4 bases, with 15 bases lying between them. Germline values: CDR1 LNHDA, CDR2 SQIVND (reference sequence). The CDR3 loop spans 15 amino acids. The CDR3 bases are TGTGCCAGTAGTACCCTTGGACTTCAGCCAGATACGCAGTATTTT. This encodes CASSTLGLQPDTQYF.

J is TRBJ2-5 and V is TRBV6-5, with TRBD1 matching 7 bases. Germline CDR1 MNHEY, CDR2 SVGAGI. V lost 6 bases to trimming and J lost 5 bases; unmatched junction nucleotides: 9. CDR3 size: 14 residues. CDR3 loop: CASRRQTGMETQYF. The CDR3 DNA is TGTGCCAGCAGGAGACAGACAGGGATGGAGACCCAGTACTTC.

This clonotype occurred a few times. CDR3 sequence reads: CASSSSGARINEQFF. The CDR3 bases are TGTGCCAGCAGTTCTAGCGGGGCGCGAATCAATGAGCAGTTCTTC. J is TRBJ2-1 and V is TRBV12-3 or TRBV12-4; TRBD2 matches at 9 bases. After removal of 4 bases from V and 6 bases from J, the junction contained 7 bases not matched to a gene. CDR3 length: 15 residues.

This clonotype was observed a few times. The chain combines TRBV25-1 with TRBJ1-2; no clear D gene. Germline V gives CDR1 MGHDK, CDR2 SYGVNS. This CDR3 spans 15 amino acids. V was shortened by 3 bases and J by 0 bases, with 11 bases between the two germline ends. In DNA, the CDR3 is TGTGCCAGCAGTGAGGGTCAGAGACCTAACTATGGCTACACCTTC. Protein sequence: CASSEGQRPNYGYTF.

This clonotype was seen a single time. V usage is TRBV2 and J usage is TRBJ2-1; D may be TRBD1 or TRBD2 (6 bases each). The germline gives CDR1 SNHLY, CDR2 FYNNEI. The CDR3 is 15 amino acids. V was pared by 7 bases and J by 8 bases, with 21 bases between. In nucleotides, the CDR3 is TGTGCCAGCACCCGAGGGGGGCTCCGGGGCGATGAGCAGTTCTTC. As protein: CASTRGGLRGDEQFF.

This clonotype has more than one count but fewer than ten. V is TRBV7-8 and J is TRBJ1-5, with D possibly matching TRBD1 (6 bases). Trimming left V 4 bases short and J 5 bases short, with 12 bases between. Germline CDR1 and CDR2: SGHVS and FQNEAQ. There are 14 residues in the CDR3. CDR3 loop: CASSYPGTYQPQHF. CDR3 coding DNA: TGTGCCAGCAGCTACCCCGGGACATATCAGCCCCAGCATTTT.

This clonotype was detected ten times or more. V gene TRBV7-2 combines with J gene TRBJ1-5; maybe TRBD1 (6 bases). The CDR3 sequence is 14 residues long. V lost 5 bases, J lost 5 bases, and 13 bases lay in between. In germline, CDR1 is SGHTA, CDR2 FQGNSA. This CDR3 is CASSPSGADQPQHF. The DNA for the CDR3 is TGTGCCAGCAGCCCCTCGGGGGCTGATCAGCCCCAGCATTTT.

DNA for the CDR3: TGCAGTGCCGGGACCGAGGGGAATCAGCCCCAGCATTTT. Translating it yields CSAGTEGNQPQHF. The chain employs TRBV20-1 and TRBJ1-5, with D maybe TRBD1 (5 bases). Germline V gene sequence: CDR1 DFQATT, CDR2 SNEGSKA (reference sequence). With 6 bases removed from V and 4 bases from J, the gap between germline ends came to 13 bases. The CDR3 length is 13 residues.

DNA for the CDR3: TGTGCCAGCAGCGTTAGCTTGGGACTAGCGACCGGGGAGCTGTTTTTT. Amino acids: CASSVSLGLATGELFF. The chain is built from TRBV9 and TRBJ2-2; 10 nucleotides match TRBD2. The CDR3 totals 16 residues. The trim removed 2 bases at V and 5 bases at J, leaving 6 bases unmatched. Germline V lookup: CDR1 SGDLS, CDR2 YYNGEE.

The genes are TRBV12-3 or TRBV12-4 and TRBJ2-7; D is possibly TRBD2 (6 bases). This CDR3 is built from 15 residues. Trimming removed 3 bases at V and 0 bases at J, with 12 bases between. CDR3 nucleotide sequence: TGTGCCAGCAGTTTCGAGCGGGTGAGCTCCTACGAGCAGTACTTC. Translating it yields CASSFERVSSYEQYF.

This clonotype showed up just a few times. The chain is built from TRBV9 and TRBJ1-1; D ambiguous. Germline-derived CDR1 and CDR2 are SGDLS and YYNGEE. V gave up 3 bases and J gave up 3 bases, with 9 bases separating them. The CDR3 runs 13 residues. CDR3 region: CASSGVADTEAFF. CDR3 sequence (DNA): TGTGCCAGCAGCGGAGTAGCCGACACTGAAGCTTTCTTT. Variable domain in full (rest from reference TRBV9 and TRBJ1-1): DSGVTQTPKHLITATGQRVTLRCSPRSGDLSVYWYQQSLDQGLQFLIQYYNGEERAKGNILERFSAQQFPDLHSELNLSSLELGDSALYFCASSGVADTEAFFGQGTRLTVV.

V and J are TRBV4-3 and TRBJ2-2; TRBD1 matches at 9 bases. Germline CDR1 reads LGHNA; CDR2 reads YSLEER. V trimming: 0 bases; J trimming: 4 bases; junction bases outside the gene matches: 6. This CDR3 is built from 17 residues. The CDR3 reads CASSQDWDRAATGELFF. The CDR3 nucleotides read TGCGCCAGCAGCCAAGACTGGGACAGGGCCGCCACCGGGGAGCTGTTTTTT.

CDR3 nucleotide sequence: TGTGCCACCTCGCGGGGCGACAGGCGGAACTCCTACGAGCAGTACTTC. It specifies CATSRGDRRNSYEQYF. The chain employs TRBV5-4 and TRBJ2-7, with D perhaps matching TRBD1 or TRBD2 (6 bases each). Per germline, CDR1 SGHNT and CDR2 YYREEE (reference sequence). The CDR3 loop spans 16 amino acids. The V end was cut by 9 bases, the J end by 0 bases, with 22 bases between.

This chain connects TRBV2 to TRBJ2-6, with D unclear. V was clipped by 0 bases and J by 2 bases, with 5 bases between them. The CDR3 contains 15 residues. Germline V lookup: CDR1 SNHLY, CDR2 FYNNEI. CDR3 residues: CASSEALPGANVLTF. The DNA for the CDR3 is TGTGCCAGCAGTGAAGCGCTGCCTGGGGCCAACGTCCTGACTTTC.